This TCR beta chain appears in the sequencing data of a study of molecular identifiers for immune sequencing clone quantification. Whole-study context: Replicates partitioned RNA from around 20,000 or 100,000 naive CD8 cells into five parts, sequencing four. Study results and caveats: Because of identical TCR molecules sharing a barcode, sizes of highly expanded clones could be underestimated. Over 99% of effector molecules, yet under 1% of naive-cell molecules, were held by clones above 20 RNA copies.

TCRdb re-analysed the PCR reads in MiXCR, keeping a single row per CDR3 protein. The table lists about half a million distinct CDR3 sequences, roughly 23% of them singletons. The CDR3 is made up of 14 amino acids. With 4 bases removed from V and 1 base from J, the gap between germline ends came to 13 bases. Germline loops: CDR1 SQVTM, CDR2 ANQGSEA. Many counts were recorded for this clonotype. Its cognate antigen is unknown. From around 18,000 to 910,000 sorted cells, naive CD8 libraries were generated with 10%, 30% or 50% RNA. The source material was naive CD8+ T cells from blood, with Jurkat cell RNA spiked in. Subset meaning: FACS-sorted CD8+CD4-CCR7+CD45RA+ naive T cells. The chain couples TRBV29-1 to TRBJ2-5; D may be TRBD1 (6 bases). The clonotype comes from a human donor in good health. Some libraries in this study had Jurkat cell RNA spiked in. This CDR3 reads CSVASGTLQETQYF. The CDR3 region has the DNA TGCAGCGTTGCCTCCGGGACACTCCAAGAGACCCAGTACTTC.